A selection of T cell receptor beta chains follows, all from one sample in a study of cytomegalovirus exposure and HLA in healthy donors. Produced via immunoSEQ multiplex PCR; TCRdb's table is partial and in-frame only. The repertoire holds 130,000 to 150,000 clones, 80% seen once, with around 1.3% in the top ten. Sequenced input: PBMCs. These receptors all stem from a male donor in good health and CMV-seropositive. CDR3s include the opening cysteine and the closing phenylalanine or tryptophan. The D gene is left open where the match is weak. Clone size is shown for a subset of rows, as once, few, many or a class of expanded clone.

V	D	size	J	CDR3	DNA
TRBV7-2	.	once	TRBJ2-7	CASSLVSYEQYF	TGTGCCAGCAGCTTAGTATCCTACGAGCAGTACTTC
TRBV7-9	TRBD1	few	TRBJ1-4	CASSYRGWNEKLFF	TGTGCCAGCAGCTACAGGGGGTGGAATGAAAAACTGTTTTTT
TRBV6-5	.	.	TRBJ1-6	CASSYSYRADSPLHF	TGTGCCAGCAGTTACTCATACAGGGCGGACTCACCCCTCCACTTT
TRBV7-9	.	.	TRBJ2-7	CASSLTEQYF	TGTGCCAGCAGCTTGACTGAGCAGTACTTC
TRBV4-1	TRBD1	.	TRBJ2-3	CASTSLTGSDTQYF	TGCGCCAGCACGAGTCTGACAGGGTCGGATACGCAGTATTTT
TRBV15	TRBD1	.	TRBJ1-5	CATSNPPGTGNVGQPQHF	TGTGCCACCAGCAACCCCCCCGGGACAGGGAACGTCGGGCAGCCCCAGCATTTT
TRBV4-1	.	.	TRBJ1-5	CASSRSDSYSNQPQHF	TGCGCCAGCAGCCGGTCGGACAGTTATAGCAATCAGCCCCAGCATTTT
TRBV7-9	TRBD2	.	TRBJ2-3	CASSLIASGFTDTQYF	TGTGCCAGCAGCTTGATCGCTAGCGGCTTCACAGATACGCAGTATTTT
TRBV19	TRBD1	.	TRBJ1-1	CASSIRDRLNTEAFF	TGTGCCAGTAGTATCCGGGACAGATTGAACACTGAAGCTTTCTTT
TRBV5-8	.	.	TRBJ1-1	CASSRLNTEAFF	TGTGCCAGCAGCCGACTTAACACTGAAGCTTTCTTT
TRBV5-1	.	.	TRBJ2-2	CASTLVTNTGELFF	TGCGCCAGCACGCTAGTGACGAACACCGGGGAGCTGTTTTTT
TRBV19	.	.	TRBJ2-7	CASSSGSPSYEQYF	TGTGCCAGTAGTAGTGGTAGCCCCTCCTACGAGCAGTACTTC
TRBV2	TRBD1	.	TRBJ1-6	CASSHDRVYNSPLHF	TGTGCCAGCAGTCATGACAGGGTTTATAATTCACCCCTCCACTTT
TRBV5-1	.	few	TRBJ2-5	CASSKDSFQETQYF	TGCGCCAGCAGCAAGGACAGTTTCCAAGAGACCCAGTACTTC
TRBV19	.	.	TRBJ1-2	CASSIVQRRSYGYTF	TGTGCCAGTAGTATAGTTCAGCGGAGGAGCTATGGCTACACCTTC
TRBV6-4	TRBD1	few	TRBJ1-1	CASRGDSGGERENTEAFF	TGTGCCAGCAGGGGGGATTCAGGGGGCGAAAGGGAAAACACTGAAGCTTTCTTT
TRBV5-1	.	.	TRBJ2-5	CATRERSRETQYF	TGCGCCACCCGAGAAAGGAGTCGGGAGACCCAGTACTTC
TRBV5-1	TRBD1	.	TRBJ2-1	CASSWDRNNEQFF	TGCGCCAGCAGCTGGGACAGGAACAATGAGCAGTTCTTC
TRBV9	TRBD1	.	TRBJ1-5	CASSDRDRGQPQHF	TGTGCCAGCAGCGACCGGGACAGAGGTCAGCCCCAGCATTTT
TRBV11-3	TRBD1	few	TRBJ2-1	CASSLETGGTYNEQFF	TGTGCCAGCAGCTTAGAAACAGGGGGCACTTACAATGAGCAGTTCTTC
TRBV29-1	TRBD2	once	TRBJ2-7	CSVLSGSGSASYEQYF	TGCAGCGTTCTGTCGGGTAGCGGGAGCGCATCCTACGAGCAGTACTTC
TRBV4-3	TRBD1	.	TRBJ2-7	CASSQEDRERYEQYF	TGCGCCAGCAGCCAAGAAGACAGGGAGAGGTACGAGCAGTACTTC
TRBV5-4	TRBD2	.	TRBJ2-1	CASSLEREGNRDEQFF	TGTGCCAGCAGCCTTGAGCGGGAGGGGAATAGGGATGAGCAGTTCTTC
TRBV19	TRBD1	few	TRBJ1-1	CASIPTGWNTEAFF	TGTGCCAGTATTCCGACAGGGTGGAACACTGAAGCTTTCTTT